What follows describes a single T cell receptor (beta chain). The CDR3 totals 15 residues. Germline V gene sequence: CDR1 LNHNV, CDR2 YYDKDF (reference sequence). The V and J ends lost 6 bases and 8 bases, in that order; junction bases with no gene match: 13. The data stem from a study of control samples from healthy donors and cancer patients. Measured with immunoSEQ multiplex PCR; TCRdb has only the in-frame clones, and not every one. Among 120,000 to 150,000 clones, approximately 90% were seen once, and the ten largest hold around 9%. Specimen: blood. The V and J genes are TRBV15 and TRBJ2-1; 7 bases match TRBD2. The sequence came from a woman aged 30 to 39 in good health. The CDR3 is CATSPGLVGNDEQFF. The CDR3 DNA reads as TGTGCCACCAGTCCCGGACTAGTGGGGAATGATGAGCAGTTCTTC.